This TCR beta chain was recorded in a study of radiotherapy plus CTLA-4 blockade in lung cancer. In the study overall: The study recorded objective responses in around a sixth of patients and disease control in approximately 33%.

Whole-study results and caveats: Subsequent to radiotherapy plus ipilimumab, tumor-derived TCR clones underwent expansion in blood. The best predictor of response was reported to be early blood T cell clone dynamics, with interferon-beta.

Germline V lookup: CDR1 SGHTA, CDR2 FQGTGA. Trimming removed 3 bases at V and 5 bases at J, with 10 bases between. The CDR3 has 13 residues. Sequencing used immunoSEQ multiplex PCR; TCRdb keeps in-frame clones, though not all of them. The sample lists 65,000 to 95,000 clones, around 86% seen once, with 0.85% to 0.9% in the top ten. Notes on this clone: What it binds is unknown.

The specimen was peripheral blood, collected from a patient treated with radiotherapy plus ipilimumab. The sequence came from a human donor with non-small cell lung cancer who had stable disease on radiotherapy plus ipilimumab. The chain links TRBV7-3 to TRBJ2-5; D not resolved. CDR3 bases: TGTGCCAGCAGCTTCTCTAGAACGGAGACCCAGTACTTC. Encoded protein: CASSFSRTETQYF.